This entry features one T cell receptor (beta chain) sequence. CDR3 length: 18 residues. From germline, CDR1 is SGHRS and CDR2 YFSETQ. The data stem from a study of monozygotic twins with inflammatory bowel disease. From 3500 ng of total RNA, each TCR library was prepared. TCRdb re-called the 5' RACE reads and shows each CDR3 protein once, DNA omitted. Its listing shows under 350,000 distinct CDR3 sequences. The chain links TRBV5-1 to TRBJ2-6; absent DNA, TCRdb's TRBD1 call cannot be checked. Sequencing was carried out using blood. The clonotype comes from a human donor with ulcerative colitis or Crohn's disease, or a healthy co-twin of an affected twin (not recorded which). Here the CDR3 reads CASSLEQGLPSGANVLTF. The variable domain in full, with the rest retrieved from reference TRBV5-1 and TRBJ2-6, is KAGVTQTPRYLIKTRGQQVTLSCSPISGHRSVSWYQQTPGQGLQFLFEYFSETQRNKGNFPGRFSGRQFSNSRSEMNVSTLELGDSALYLCASSLEQGLPSGANVLTFGAGSRLTVL.